This T cell receptor beta chain stems from a study of cytomegalovirus exposure and HLA in healthy donors. Study-wide findings and caveats: Evidence from a later analysis indicated that most CMV-associated TCR beta chains looked HLA-restricted. Likely technical artifact: a cluster of highly shared sequence variants.

The study ran its PCR with 60 Vbeta and 13 Jbeta primers. Profiled with immunoSEQ multiplex PCR; TCRdb holds only in-frame clones, not every one. Here the sample spans 110,000 to 150,000 clones, approximately 83% being singletons. The CDR3 length is 17 residues. Per the germline V gene, CDR1 is MNHEY and CDR2 is SMNVEV (reference sequence). The V gene end was trimmed by 5 bases and the J gene end by 2 bases; junction bases not matched to a gene: 10. Worth noting for this clone: As yet, its antigen is unknown.

This chain links TRBV27 with TRBJ1-5; 9 bases map to TRBD1. The sequence came from a woman aged 40 to 49 in good health and CMV-seronegative. Sample: PBMCs. The CDR3: CASSTRGQGGGNQPQHF. In nucleotides, the CDR3 is TGTGCCAGCAGTACCAGGGGACAGGGTGGAGGCAATCAGCCCCAGCATTTT.